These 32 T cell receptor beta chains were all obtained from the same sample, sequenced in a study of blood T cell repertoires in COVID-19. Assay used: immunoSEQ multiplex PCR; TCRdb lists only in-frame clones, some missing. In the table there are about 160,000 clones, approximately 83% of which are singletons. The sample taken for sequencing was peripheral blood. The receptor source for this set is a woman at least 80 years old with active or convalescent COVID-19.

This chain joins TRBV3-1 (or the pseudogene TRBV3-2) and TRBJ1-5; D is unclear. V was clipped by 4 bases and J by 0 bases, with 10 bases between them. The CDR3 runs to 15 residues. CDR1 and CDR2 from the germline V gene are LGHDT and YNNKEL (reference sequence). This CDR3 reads CASSLGSDSNQPQHF. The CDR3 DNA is TGTGCCAGCAGCCTAGGAAGCGATAGCAATCAGCCCCAGCATTTT.

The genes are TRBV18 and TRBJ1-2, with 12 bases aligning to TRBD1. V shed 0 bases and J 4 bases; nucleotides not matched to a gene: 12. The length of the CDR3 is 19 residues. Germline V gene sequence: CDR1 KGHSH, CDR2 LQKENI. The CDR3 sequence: CASSPPSTGTGGRPYGYTF. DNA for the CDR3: TGTGCCAGCTCACCACCGAGTACCGGGACAGGGGGCCGTCCCTATGGCTACACCTTC. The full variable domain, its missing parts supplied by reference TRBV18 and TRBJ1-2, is NAGVMQNPRHLVRRRGQEARLRCSPMKGHSHVYWYRQLPEEGLKFMVYLQKENIIDESGMPKERFSAEFPKEGPSILRIQQVVRGDSAAYFCASSPPSTGTGGRPYGYTFGSGTRLTVV.

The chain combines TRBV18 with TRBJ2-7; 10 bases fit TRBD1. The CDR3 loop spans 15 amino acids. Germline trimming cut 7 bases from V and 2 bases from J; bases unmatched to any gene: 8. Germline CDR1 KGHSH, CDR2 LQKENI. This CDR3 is CASCQRGQGPYEQYF. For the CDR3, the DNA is TGTGCCAGCTGCCAGAGGGGACAGGGGCCCTACGAGCAGTACTTC.

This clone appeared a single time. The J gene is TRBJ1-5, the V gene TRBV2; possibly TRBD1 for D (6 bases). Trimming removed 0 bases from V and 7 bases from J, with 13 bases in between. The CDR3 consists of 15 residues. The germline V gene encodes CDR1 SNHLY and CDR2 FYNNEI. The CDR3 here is CASSEAGTYGQPQHF. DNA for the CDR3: TGTGCCAGCAGTGAAGCCGGGACATATGGGCAGCCCCAGCATTTT.

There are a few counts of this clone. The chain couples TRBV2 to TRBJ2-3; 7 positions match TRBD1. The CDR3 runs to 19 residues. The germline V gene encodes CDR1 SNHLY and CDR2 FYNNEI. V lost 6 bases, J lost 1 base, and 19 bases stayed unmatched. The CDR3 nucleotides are TGTGCCAGCAGAAGGACTTCGGGACAGACGTCCGGGCGCACAGATACGCAGTATTTT. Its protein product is CASRRTSGQTSGRTDTQYF.

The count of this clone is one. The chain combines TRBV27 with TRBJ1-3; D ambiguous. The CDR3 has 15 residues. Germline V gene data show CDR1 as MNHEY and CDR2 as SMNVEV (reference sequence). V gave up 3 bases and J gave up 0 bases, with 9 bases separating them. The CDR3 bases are TGTGCCAGCAGTTTGGCCCCCCTCTCTGGAAACACCATATATTTT. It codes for CASSLAPLSGNTIYF.

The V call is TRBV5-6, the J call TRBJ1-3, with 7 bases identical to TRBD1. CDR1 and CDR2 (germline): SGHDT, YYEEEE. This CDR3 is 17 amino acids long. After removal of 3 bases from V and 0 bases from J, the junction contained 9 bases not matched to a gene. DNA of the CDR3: TGTGCCAGCAGCTGGAGGACAGGATTCCGCTCTGGAAACACCATATATTTT. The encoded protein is CASSWRTGFRSGNTIYF.

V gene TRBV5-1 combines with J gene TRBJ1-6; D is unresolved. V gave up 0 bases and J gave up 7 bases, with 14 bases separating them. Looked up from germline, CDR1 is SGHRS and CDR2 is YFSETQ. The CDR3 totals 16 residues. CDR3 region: CASSLESGPGNSPLHF. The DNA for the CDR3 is TGCGCCAGCAGCTTGGAGTCCGGCCCCGGGAATTCACCCCTCCACTTT.

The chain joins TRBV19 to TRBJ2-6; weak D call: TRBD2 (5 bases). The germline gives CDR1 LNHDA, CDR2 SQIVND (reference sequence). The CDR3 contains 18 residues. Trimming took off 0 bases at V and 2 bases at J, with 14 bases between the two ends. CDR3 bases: TGTGCCAGTAGTATAGATGTGCCGGGGTTCACTGGGGCCAACGTCCTGACTTTC. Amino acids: CASSIDVPGFTGANVLTF.

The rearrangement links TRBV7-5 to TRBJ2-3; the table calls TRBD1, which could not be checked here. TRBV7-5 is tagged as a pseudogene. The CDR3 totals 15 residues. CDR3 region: CARSLSRGEGDTQYF. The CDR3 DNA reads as TGTGCCAGAAGCTTGAGCAGGGGAGAGGGAGATACGCAGTATTTT.

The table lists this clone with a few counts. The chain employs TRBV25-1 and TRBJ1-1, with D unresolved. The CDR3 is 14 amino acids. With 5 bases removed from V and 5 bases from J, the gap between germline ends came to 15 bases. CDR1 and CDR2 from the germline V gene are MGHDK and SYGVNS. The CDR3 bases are TGTGCCAGCAGTTGGGCTCATCTTGGGACTGAAGCTTTCTTT. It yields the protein CASSWAHLGTEAFF.

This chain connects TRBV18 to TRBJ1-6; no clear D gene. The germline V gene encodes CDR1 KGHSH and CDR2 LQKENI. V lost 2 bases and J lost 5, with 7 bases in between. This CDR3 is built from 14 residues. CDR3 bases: TGTGCCAGCTCACCATTACGGGATAATTCACCCCTCCACTTT. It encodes CASSPLRDNSPLHF. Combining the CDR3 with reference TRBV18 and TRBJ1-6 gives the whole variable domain NAGVMQNPRHLVRRRGQEARLRCSPMKGHSHVYWYRQLPEEGLKFMVYLQKENIIDESGMPKERFSAEFPKEGPSILRIQQVVRGDSAAYFCASSPLRDNSPLHFGNGTRLTVT.

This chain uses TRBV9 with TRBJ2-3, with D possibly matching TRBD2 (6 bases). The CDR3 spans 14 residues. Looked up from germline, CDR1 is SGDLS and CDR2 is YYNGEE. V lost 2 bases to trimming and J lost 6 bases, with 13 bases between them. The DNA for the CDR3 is TGTGCCAGCAGCGTGGGGGGTCACGGCGATACGCAGTATTTT. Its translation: CASSVGGHGDTQYF. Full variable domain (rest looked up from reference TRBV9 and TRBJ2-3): DSGVTQTPKHLITATGQRVTLRCSPRSGDLSVYWYQQSLDQGLQFLIQYYNGEERAKGNILERFSAQQFPDLHSELNLSSLELGDSALYFCASSVGGHGDTQYFGPGTRLTVL.

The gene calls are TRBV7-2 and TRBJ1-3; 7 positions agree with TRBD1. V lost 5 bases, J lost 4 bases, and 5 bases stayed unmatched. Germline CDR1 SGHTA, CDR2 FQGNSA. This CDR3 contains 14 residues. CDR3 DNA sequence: TGTGCCAGCAGCGAACAGGGGAACGGAAACACCATATATTTT. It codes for CASSEQGNGNTIYF.

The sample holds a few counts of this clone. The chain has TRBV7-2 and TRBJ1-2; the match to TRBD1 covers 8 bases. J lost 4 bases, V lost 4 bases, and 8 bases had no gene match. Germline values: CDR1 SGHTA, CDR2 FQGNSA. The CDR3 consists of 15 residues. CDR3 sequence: CASSSLQGASYGYTF. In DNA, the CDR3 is TGTGCCAGCAGCTCCCTTCAGGGGGCTAGCTATGGCTACACCTTC.

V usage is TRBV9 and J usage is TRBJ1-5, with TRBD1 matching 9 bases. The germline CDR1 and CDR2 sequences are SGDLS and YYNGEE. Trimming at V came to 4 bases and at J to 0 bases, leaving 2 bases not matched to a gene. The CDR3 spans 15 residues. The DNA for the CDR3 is TGTGCCAGCAGCCGGACAGGGGCTAGCAATCAGCCCCAGCATTTT. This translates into CASSRTGASNQPQHF.

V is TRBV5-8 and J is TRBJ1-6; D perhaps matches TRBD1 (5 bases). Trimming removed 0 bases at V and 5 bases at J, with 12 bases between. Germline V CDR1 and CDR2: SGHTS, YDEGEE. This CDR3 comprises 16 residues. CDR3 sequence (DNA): TGTGCCAGCAGCTTGGATCTGGGGCGCAATAATTCACCCCTCCACTTT. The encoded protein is CASSLDLGRNNSPLHF.

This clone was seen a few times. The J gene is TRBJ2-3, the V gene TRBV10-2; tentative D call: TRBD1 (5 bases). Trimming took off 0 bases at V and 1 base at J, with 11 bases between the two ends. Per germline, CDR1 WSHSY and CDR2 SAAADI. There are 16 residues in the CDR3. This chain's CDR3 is CASSESGLDGTDTQYF. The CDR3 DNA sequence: TGCGCCAGCAGTGAGTCGGGGCTAGATGGCACAGATACGCAGTATTTT.

CDR3 sequence reads: CASSQGRGGKFNPYNEQFF. The CDR3 region has the DNA TGCGCCAGCAGCCAAGGAAGGGGGGGCAAATTTAACCCCTACAATGAGCAGTTCTTC. This sequence joins TRBV4-3 and TRBJ2-1, with D perhaps matching TRBD2 (7 bases). The ends were cut back, 1 base at V and 2 bases at J, with 21 bases in the middle. The germline V gene has CDR1 LGHNA and CDR2 YSLEER. This CDR3 contains 19 residues.

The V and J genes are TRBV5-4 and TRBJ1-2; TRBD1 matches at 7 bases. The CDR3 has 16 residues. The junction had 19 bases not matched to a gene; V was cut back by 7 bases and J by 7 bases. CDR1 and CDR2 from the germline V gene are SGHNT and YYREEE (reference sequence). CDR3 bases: TGTGCCAGCCTGCCGGCAGGGGGTACATTTGGAGCTGGCTACACCTTC. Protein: CASLPAGGTFGAGYTF.

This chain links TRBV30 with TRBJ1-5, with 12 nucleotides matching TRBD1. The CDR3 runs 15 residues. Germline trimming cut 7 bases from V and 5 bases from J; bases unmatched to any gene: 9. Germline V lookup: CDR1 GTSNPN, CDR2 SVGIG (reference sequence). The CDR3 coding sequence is TGTGCCTTCCAGACCGGGACAGGGGGCCATCAGCCCCAGCATTTT. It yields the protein CAFQTGTGGHQPQHF.

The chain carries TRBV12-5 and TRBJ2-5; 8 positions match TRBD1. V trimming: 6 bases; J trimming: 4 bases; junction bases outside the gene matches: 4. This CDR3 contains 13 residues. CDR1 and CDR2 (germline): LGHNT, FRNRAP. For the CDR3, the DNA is TGTGCTAGTGGGACAGGGGCGGTAGAGACCCAGTACTTC. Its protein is CASGTGAVETQYF.

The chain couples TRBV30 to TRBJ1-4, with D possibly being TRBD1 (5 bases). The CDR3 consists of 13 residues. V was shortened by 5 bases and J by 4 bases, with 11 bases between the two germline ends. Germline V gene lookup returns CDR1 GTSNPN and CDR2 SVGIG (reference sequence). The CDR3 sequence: CAWGRQNNEKLFF. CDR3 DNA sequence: TGTGCCTGGGGCCGACAGAATAATGAAAAACTGTTTTTT.

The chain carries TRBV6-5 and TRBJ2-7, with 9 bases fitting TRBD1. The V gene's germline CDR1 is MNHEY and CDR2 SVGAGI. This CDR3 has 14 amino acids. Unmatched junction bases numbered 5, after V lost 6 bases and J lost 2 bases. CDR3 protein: CASRTGTGTYEQYF. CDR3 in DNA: TGTGCCAGCAGGACCGGGACAGGGACCTACGAGCAGTACTTC.

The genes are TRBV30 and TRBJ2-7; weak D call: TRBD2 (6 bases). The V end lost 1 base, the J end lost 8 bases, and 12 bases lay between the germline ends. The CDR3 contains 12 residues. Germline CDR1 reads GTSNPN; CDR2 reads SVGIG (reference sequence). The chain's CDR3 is CAWSAGVSQQYF. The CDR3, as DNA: TGTGCCTGGAGTGCGGGGGTGAGTCAGCAGTACTTC. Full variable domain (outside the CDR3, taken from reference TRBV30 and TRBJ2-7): SQTIHQWPATLVQPVGSPLSLECTVEGTSNPNLYWYRQAAGRGLQLLFYSVGIGQISSEVPQNLSASRPQDRQFILSSKKLLLSDSGFYLCAWSAGVSQQYFGPGTRLTVT.

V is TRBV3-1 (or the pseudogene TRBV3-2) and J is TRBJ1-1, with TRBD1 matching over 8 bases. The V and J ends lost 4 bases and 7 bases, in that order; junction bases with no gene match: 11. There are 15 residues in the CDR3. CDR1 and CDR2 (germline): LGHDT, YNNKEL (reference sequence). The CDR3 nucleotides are TGTGCCAGCAGCCGAGAGGGCAGGGGGCTCCTTGAAGCTTTCTTT. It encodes CASSREGRGLLEAFF.

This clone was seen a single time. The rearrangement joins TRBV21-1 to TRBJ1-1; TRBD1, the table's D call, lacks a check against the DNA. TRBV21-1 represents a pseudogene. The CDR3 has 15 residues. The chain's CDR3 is CASTPGAEVNTEAFF. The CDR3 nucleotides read TGTGCCAGCACCCCAGGGGCCGAGGTGAACACTGAAGCTTTCTTT.

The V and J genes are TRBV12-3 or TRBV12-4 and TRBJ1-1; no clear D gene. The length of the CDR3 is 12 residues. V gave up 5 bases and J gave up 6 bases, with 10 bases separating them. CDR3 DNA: TGTGCCAGCAGTCTCGAGGGAGCTGAAGCTTTCTTT. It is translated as CASSLEGAEAFF.

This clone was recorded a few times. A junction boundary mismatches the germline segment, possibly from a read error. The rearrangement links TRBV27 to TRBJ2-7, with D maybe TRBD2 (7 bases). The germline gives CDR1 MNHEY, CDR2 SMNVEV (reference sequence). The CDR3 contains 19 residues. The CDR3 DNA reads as TGTGCCAGCCGTTTATCCATGGGGGGGACATATGGACGGAACTACGAGCAGTACTTC. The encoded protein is CASRLSMGGTYGRNYEQYF.

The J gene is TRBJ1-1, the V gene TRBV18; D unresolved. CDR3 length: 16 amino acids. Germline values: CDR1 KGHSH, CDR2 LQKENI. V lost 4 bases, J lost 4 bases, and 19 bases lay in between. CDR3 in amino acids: CASSLRPGGKGTEAFF. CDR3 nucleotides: TGTGCCAGCTCACTCCGTCCGGGAGGGAAGGGCACTGAAGCTTTCTTT.

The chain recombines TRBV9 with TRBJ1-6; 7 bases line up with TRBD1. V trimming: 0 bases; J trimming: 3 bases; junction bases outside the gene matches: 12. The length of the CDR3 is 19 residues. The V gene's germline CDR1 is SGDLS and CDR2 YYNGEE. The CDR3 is CASSVEGGPGGVYNSPLHF. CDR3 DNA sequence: TGTGCCAGCAGCGTAGAAGGGGGCCCCGGTGGGGTCTATAATTCACCCCTCCACTTT.

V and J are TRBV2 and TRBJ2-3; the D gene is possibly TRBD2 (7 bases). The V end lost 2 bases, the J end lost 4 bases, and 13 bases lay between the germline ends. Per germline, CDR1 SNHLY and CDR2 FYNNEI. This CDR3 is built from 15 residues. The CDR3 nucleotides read TGTGCCAGCAGTGAAAGGGGGGGGAGGTCAGATACGCAGTATTTT. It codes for CASSERGGRSDTQYF.